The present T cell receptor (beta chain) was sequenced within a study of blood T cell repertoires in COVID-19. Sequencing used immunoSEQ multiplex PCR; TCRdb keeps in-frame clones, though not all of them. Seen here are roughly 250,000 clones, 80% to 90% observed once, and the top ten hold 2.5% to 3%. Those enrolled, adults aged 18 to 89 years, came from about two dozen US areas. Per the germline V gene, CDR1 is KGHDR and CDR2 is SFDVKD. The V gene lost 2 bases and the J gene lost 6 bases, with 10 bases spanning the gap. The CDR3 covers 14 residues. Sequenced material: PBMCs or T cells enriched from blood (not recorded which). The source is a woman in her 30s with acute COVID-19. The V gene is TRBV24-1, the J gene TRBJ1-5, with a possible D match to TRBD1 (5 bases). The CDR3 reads CATSDWDSAQPQHF. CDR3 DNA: TGTGCCACCAGTGATTGGGACTCTGCTCAGCCCCAGCATTTT.